This TCR beta chain was recovered during a study of control samples from healthy donors and cancer patients. Profiled with immunoSEQ multiplex PCR; TCRdb holds only in-frame clones, not every one. The sample lists around 170,000 clones, roughly 88% seen once, with approximately 4.9% in the top ten. Material for sequencing was blood. The sequence came from a woman in her thirties in good health.

CDR3 sequence reads: CASSLIADRVDSPLHF. CDR3 DNA: TGTGCCAGCAGCCTAATTGCGGACAGGGTGGATTCACCCCTCCACTTT. V and J are TRBV5-6 and TRBJ1-6, with 8 bases that match TRBD1. This CDR3 spans 16 amino acids. J was trimmed by 8 bases and V by 4 bases; bases with no gene match: 11. Germline CDR1 is SGHDT and CDR2 is YYEEEE.